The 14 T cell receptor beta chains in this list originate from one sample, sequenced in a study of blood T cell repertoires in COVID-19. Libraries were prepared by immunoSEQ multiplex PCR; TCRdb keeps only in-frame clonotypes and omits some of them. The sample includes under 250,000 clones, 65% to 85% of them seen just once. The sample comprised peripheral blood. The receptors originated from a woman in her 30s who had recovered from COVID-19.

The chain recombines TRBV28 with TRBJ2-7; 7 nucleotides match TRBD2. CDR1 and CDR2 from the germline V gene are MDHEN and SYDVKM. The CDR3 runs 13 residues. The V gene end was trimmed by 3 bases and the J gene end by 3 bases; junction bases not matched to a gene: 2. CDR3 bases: TGTGCCAGCAGTTTTGGGGGGGGCTACGAGCAGTACTTC. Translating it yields CASSFGGGYEQYF.

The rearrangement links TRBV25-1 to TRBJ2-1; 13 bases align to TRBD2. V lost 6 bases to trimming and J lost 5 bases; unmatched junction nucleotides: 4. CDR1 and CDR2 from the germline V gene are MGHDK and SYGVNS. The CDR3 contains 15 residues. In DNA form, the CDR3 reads TGTGCCAGCAGCCTTACTAGCGGGAGGGACAATGAGCAGTTCTTC. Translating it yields CASSLTSGRDNEQFF.

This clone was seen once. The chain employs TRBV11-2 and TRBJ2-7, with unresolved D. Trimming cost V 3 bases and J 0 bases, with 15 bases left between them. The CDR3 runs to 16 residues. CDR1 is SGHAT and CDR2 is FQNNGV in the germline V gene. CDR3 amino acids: CASSLSGAVSSYEQYF. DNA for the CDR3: TGTGCCAGCAGCTTGAGTGGAGCAGTGAGCTCCTACGAGCAGTACTTC.

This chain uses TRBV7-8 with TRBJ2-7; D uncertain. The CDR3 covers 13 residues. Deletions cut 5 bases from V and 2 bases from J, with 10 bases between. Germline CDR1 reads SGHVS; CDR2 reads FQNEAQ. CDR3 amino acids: CASSPQVPYEQYF. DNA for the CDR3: TGTGCCAGCAGCCCGCAGGTTCCCTACGAGCAGTACTTC.

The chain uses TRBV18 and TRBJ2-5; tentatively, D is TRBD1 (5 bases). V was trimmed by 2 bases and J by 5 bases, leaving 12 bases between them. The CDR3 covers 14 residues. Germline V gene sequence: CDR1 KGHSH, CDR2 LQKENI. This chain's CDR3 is CASSPSGLVETQYF. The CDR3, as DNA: TGTGCCAGCTCACCATCAGGGCTGGTGGAGACCCAGTACTTC.

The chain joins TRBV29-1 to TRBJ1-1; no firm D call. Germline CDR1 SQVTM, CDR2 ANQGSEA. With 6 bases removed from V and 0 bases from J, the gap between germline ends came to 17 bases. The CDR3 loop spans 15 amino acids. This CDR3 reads CSVGPGWGMNTEAFF. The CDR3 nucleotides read TGCAGCGTCGGTCCGGGGTGGGGTATGAACACTGAAGCTTTCTTT.

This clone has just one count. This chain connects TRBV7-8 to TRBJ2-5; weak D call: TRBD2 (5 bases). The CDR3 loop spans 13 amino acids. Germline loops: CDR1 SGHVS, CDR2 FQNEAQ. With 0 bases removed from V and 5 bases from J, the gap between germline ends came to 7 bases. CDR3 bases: TGTGCCAGCAGCTTAGCCTCGGGGGAGACCCAGTACTTC. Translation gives CASSLASGETQYF.

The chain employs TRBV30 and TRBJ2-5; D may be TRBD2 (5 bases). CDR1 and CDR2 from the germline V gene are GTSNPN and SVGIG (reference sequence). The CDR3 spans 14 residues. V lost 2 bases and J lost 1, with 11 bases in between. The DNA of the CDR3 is TGTGCCTGGAGTTTAGGCGGGCCCCAAGAGACCCAGTACTTC. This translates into CAWSLGGPQETQYF.

CDR3 sequence (DNA): TGTGCCAGCAGCCTCAGATACGAGCAGTACTTC. This translates into CASSLRYEQYF. The chain combines TRBV13 with TRBJ2-7; D not certain. Between the trimmed V and J ends, which lost 5 bases and 4 bases, there was a span of 6 bases. The CDR3 extends over 11 amino acids. CDR1 and CDR2 from the germline V gene are PRHDT and FYEKMQ (reference sequence).

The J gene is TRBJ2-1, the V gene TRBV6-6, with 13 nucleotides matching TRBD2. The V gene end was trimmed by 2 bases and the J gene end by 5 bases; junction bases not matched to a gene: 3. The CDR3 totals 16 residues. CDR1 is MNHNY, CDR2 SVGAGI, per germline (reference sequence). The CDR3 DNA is TGTGCCAGCAGTTACCCTACTAGCGGGGGGGACAATGAGCAGTTCTTC. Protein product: CASSYPTSGGDNEQFF.

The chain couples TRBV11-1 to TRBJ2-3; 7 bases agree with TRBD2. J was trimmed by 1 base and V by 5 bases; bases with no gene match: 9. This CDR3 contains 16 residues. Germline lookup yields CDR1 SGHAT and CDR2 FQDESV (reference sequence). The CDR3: CASSPRRRERTDTQYF. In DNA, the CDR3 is TGTGCCAGCAGCCCTCGACGGCGGGAGCGCACAGATACGCAGTATTTT.

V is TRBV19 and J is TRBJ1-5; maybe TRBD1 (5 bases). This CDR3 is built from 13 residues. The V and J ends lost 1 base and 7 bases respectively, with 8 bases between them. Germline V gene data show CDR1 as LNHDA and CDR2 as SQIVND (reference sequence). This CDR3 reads CASSIVGGQPQHF. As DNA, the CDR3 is TGTGCCAGTAGTATAGTTGGGGGGCAGCCCCAGCATTTT. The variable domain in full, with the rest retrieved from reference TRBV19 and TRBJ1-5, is DGGITQSPKYLFRKEGQNVTLSCEQNLNHDAMYWYRQDPGQGLRLIYYSQIVNDFQKGDIAEGYSVSREKKESFPLTVTSAQKNPTAFYLCASSIVGGQPQHFGDGTRLSIL.

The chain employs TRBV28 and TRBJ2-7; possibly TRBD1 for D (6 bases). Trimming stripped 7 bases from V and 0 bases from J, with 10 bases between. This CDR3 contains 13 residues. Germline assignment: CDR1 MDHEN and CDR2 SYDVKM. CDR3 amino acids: CASTGQISYEQYF. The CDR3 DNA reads TGTGCCAGCACTGGACAGATCTCCTACGAGCAGTACTTC.

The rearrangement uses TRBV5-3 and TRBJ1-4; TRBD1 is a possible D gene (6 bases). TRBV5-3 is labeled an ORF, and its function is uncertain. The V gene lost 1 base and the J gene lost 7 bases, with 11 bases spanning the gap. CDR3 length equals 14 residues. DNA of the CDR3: TGTGCCAGAAGCTTGACAGGGTCGGGTGAAAAACTGTTTTTT. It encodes CARSLTGSGEKLFF.